The TCR beta chain under discussion was sequenced for a study of spatial heterogeneity in lung cancer. Study overall: The count of detected beta-chain sequences consistently exceeded that of alpha-chain sequences. Notes on the study in general: Expanded alpha and beta TCR counts within tumors tracked tumor mutation counts. As ubiquitous and regional nonsynonymous mutations varied, counts of ubiquitous and regional expanded TCRs tracked them, respectively.

The V segment lost 2 bases and the J segment 0 bases; nucleotides outside the gene matches: 4. Per germline, CDR1 DFQATT and CDR2 SNEGSKA (reference sequence). CDR3 length equals 14 residues. Time point denoted: sample taken at primary tumor resection. The 65 or so donors had untreated early-stage non-small cell lung cancer. Whole RNA obtained from tumor, nontumor lung or frozen PBMC underwent sequencing without sorting. TCRdb fed the 5' RACE reads into MiXCR, producing one record per CDR3 protein. The sample has 5,500 to 7,000 distinct CDR3 sequences; around 7.7% are singletons. The sample holds many counts of this clonotype. The antigen is not known.

V is TRBV20-1 and J is TRBJ2-7, with 7 bases that match TRBD2. Source: lung tumor tissue, taken at surgery. This sequence originates from a female donor with early-stage non-small cell lung cancer. CDR3 DNA: TGCAGTGCTAGAAAACTAGCGAACTCCTACGAGCAGTACTTC. Protein sequence: CSARKLANSYEQYF.